This T cell receptor (beta chain) was documented in a study of chemoradiotherapy in HPV16-positive cancers. Notes on the study in general: HPV-specific T cells were functionally defined from only a couple of HPV16-positive patients. Better recurrence-free survival went with HPV-responsive T-cell expansion in HPV16-positive patients. Candidate HPV-specific clones and E7-related TCR motifs grew in tumor during treatment.

Libraries were prepared by immunoSEQ multiplex PCR; TCRdb keeps only in-frame clonotypes and omits some of them. The data hold under 8,500 clones, with around 88% observed a single time. V lost 5 bases and J lost 1; bases outside the gene matches: 1. Germline loops: CDR1 SEHNR, CDR2 FQNEAQ (reference sequence). The length of the CDR3 is 13 residues. Repertoires were sampled repeatedly during chemoradiotherapy. On this clone: Its antigen remains unidentified.

The material was blood, obtained from a patient who underwent chemoradiotherapy. The J gene is TRBJ2-7, the V gene TRBV7-9; TRBD1 matches at 8 bases. This sequence originates from a human donor with HPV-associated anogenital cancer. The CDR3 protein is CASSGTGSYEQYF. DNA of the CDR3: TGTGCCAGCAGCGGGACAGGTTCCTACGAGCAGTACTTC.